Listed here are 18 T cell receptor beta chains from one sample, sequenced in a study of spatial heterogeneity in lung cancer. Indicated time point: blood taken at disease recurrence. Extraction of whole RNA from tumor, nontumor lung or frozen PBMC preceded unsorted sequencing. TCRdb reprocessed the 5' RACE reads with MiXCR, giving one entry per CDR3 protein. In the table there are 8,000 to 10,000 distinct CDR3 sequences, approximately 3.6% of which are singletons. Sequenced here: PBMCs, sampled at recurrence. Source of these receptors: a female donor with early-stage non-small cell lung cancer.

This clonotype came up many times. This beta chain came through as a stray read in a library set up for alpha chains, and its size says little. The genes are TRBV29-1 and TRBJ1-2; no clear D gene. CDR1 is SQVTM, CDR2 ANQGSEA, per germline. CDR3 length equals 11 residues. The V gene lost 4 bases and the J gene lost 6 bases, with 9 bases spanning the gap. The CDR3 DNA sequence: TGCAGCGTTGTCACGGTAGATGGCTACACCTTC. This gives the protein CSVVTVDGYTF. Complete variable domain (other parts from reference TRBV29-1 and TRBJ1-2): SAVISQKPSRDICQRGTSLTIQCQVDSQVTMMFWYRQQPGQSLTLIATANQGSEATYESGFVIDKFPISRPNLTFSTLTVSNMSPEDSSIYLCSVVTVDGYTFGSGTRLTVV.

In this sample, this clonotype turned up many times. Since the library was made to target alpha chains, this beta chain is a stray read and its abundance is not meaningful. The CDR3 protein is CSVELRGQGNTGELFF. The CDR3 DNA reads TGCAGCGTTGAACTCAGGGGCCAGGGTAACACCGGGGAGCTGTTTTTT. This chain connects TRBV29-1 to TRBJ2-2, with a weak D call TRBD1 (6 bases). Germline V CDR1 and CDR2: SQVTM, ANQGSEA. V was cut by 2 bases and J by 2 bases, with 15 bases left in between. There are 16 residues in the CDR3.

This clonotype appeared many times. This beta chain is an off-target read within a library intended for alpha chains, so its frequency means little. V and J are TRBV6-2 or TRBV6-3 and TRBJ2-7; 9 bases agree with TRBD1. V shed 8 bases, J shed 4 bases, and the junction held 9 bases outside the gene matches. The CDR3 totals 14 residues. Germline assignment: CDR1 MNHEY and CDR2 SVGEGT. The CDR3 sequence is CASRDGDRAYEQYF. The CDR3 region has the DNA TGTGCCAGCCGAGACGGGGACAGGGCATACGAGCAGTACTTC.

There are many counts of this clonotype. A library made for alpha chains picked up this beta chain off target, so its size means little. This chain links TRBV19 with TRBJ2-1; 7 nucleotides agree with TRBD1. Trimming at V came to 3 bases and at J to 3 bases, leaving 5 bases not matched to a gene. Germline loops: CDR1 LNHDA, CDR2 SQIVND (reference sequence). This CDR3 is built from 15 residues. CDR3 in DNA: TGTGCCAGTAGTATGGGACAGCCGAGCTACAATGAGCAGTTCTTC. Its protein product is CASSMGQPSYNEQFF. The variable domain in full, completed from reference TRBV19 and TRBJ2-1, reads DGGITQSPKYLFRKEGQNVTLSCEQNLNHDAMYWYRQDPGQGLRLIYYSQIVNDFQKGDIAEGYSVSREKKESFPLTVTSAQKNPTAFYLCASSMGQPSYNEQFFGPGTRLTVL.

The sample holds many counts of this clonotype. This beta chain is off target for a library built for alpha chains, so its abundance means little. The rearrangement links TRBV28 to TRBJ2-2; D gene ambiguous. In germline, CDR1 is MDHEN, CDR2 SYDVKM. CDR3 length equals 14 residues. The V end was cut by 6 bases, the J end by 4 bases, with 12 bases between. The CDR3 region has the DNA TGTGCCAGCAGGCCTTCTAGGGTCACCGGGGAGCTGTTTTTT. This sequence encodes CASRPSRVTGELFF.

This clonotype was seen ten or more times. Found in a library prepared for alpha chains, this beta chain is an off-target read, and its abundance has little meaning. This sequence joins TRBV7-8 and TRBJ2-2; 8 nucleotides match TRBD2. Germline V CDR1 and CDR2: SGHVS, FQNEAQ. Trimming removed 5 bases from V and 3 bases from J; junction bases left unmatched: 5. The length of the CDR3 is 15 residues. Here the CDR3 DNA reads TGTGCCAGCAGCACCAGCGGGGGAGACACCGGGGAGCTGTTTTTT. Its protein is CASSTSGGDTGELFF.

This clonotype was detected ten times or more. This beta chain represents an off-target read in a library built for alpha chains; its size is of limited meaning. The rearrangement links TRBV28 to TRBJ2-2; D gene ambiguous. V dropped 5 bases and J dropped 3 bases, with 19 bases sitting between them. The germline V gene encodes CDR1 MDHEN and CDR2 SYDVKM. The CDR3 length is 17 residues. The CDR3 region is CASSPPGNGHDTGELFF. For the CDR3, the DNA is TGTGCCAGCAGTCCCCCTGGGAACGGGCATGACACCGGGGAGCTGTTTTTT. Full variable domain (missing parts from reference TRBV28 and TRBJ2-2): DVKVTQSSRYLVKRTGEKVFLECVQDMDHENMFWYRQDPGLGLRLIYFSYDVKMKEKGDIPEGYSVSREKKERFSLILESASTNQTSMYLCASSPPGNGHDTGELFFGEGSRLTVL.

This clonotype was counted many times. Within a library made for alpha chains, this beta chain is off target, and its count is uninformative. J is TRBJ2-1 and V is TRBV18; 9 bases map to TRBD1. CDR1 and CDR2 from the germline V gene are KGHSH and LQKENI. V dropped 4 bases and J dropped 2; count of bases not matched to a gene: 6. The CDR3 runs to 16 residues. CDR3 nucleotide sequence: TGTGCCAGCTCACTCAACAGGGGGCAGGCCTACAATGAGCAGTTCTTC. Encoded protein: CASSLNRGQAYNEQFF.

This clonotype occurred a few times. Because the library targeted alpha chains, this beta chain is an off-target read whose size means little. The gene calls are TRBV5-1 and TRBJ2-2, with D maybe TRBD1 (6 bases). V was pared by 5 bases and J by 1 base, with 12 bases between. Germline CDR1 reads SGHRS; CDR2 reads YFSETQ. The length of the CDR3 is 15 residues. The CDR3 sequence is CASRPMTGNTGELFF. CDR3 in DNA: TGCGCCAGCAGGCCCATGACAGGGAACACCGGGGAGCTGTTTTTT.

This clonotype is medium-sized. This beta chain came through as a stray read in a library set up for alpha chains, and its size says little. The chain combines TRBV28 with TRBJ2-1; D is unclear. V was trimmed by 6 bases and J by 2 bases, leaving 8 bases between them. The CDR3 is 13 residues long. Germline CDR1 and CDR2: MDHEN and SYDVKM. The CDR3 nucleotides are TGTGCCAGCAGCTCTGGCGCCTACAATGAGCAGTTCTTC. As protein: CASSSGAYNEQFF.

Ten or more counts support this clonotype. This beta chain turned up in a library designed for alpha chains; as an off-target read, its abundance says little. This sequence joins TRBV6-1 and TRBJ2-4; D tentatively reads TRBD1 or TRBD2 (6 bases each). Trimming stripped 7 bases from V and 0 bases from J, with 16 bases between. The CDR3 runs to 16 residues. CDR1 and CDR2 from the germline V gene are MNHNS and SASEGT. The CDR3 sequence: CASIVSGGAAKNIQYF. CDR3 DNA sequence: TGTGCCAGCATCGTCTCCGGGGGCGCAGCCAAAAACATTCAGTACTTC.

This clonotype was detected ten times or more. The library was built for alpha chains, so this beta chain is an off-target read and its size means little. V is TRBV11-2 and J is TRBJ1-5, with 7 bases that match TRBD1. Losses at the gene ends were 0 bases for V and 7 bases for J; bases not matched to a gene: 6. The CDR3 totals 15 residues. Per germline, CDR1 SGHAT and CDR2 FQNNGV. DNA of the CDR3: TGTGCCAGCAGCTTAGAGACAGGGTTAGGACAGCCCCAGCATTTT. This gives the protein CASSLETGLGQPQHF. Full variable domain (rest looked up from reference TRBV11-2 and TRBJ1-5): EAGVAQSPRYKIIEKRQSVAFWCNPISGHATLYWYQQILGQGPKLLIQFQNNGVVDDSQLPKDRFSAERLKGVDSTLKIQPAKLEDSAVYLCASSLETGLGQPQHFGDGTRLSIL.

In its sample, this clonotype was seen many times. Found in a library prepared for alpha chains, this beta chain is an off-target read, and its abundance has little meaning. The chain couples TRBV20-1 to TRBJ2-1; D might be TRBD2 (6 bases). V was clipped by 1 base and J by 2 bases, with 15 bases between them. The length of the CDR3 is 16 residues. From germline, CDR1 is DFQATT and CDR2 SNEGSKA (reference sequence). The DNA for the CDR3 is TGCAGTGCTAGAGGAGCTAGCGCAGAGACCTACAATGAGCAGTTCTTC. This sequence encodes CSARGASAETYNEQFF.

This clonotype was observed at least ten times. This beta chain is an off-target read within a library intended for alpha chains, so its frequency means little. This chain uses TRBV10-3 with TRBJ2-5; 7 nucleotides agree with TRBD2. V lost 3 bases to trimming and J lost 1 base; unmatched junction nucleotides: 5. The germline CDR1 and CDR2 sequences are ENHRY and SYGVKD. The CDR3 loop spans 15 amino acids. The CDR3 DNA follows: TGTGCCATCAGTGATCCAGCGGGGCGCCAAGAGACCCAGTACTTC. Translation: CAISDPAGRQETQYF.

Sample share makes this clonotype medium-sized. This beta chain was picked up by a library intended for alpha chains and is off target, so its count carries little meaning. This chain uses TRBV29-1 with TRBJ2-1; TRBD2 is a possible D gene (5 bases). Germline lookup yields CDR1 SQVTM and CDR2 ANQGSEA. The CDR3 totals 13 residues. Trimming stripped 2 bases from V and 2 bases from J, with 7 bases between. CDR3 sequence reads: CSVELAAYNEQFF. The CDR3 nucleotides are TGCAGCGTTGAACTAGCTGCCTACAATGAGCAGTTCTTC.

This clonotype was picked up many times. The library was built for alpha chains, so this beta chain is an off-target read and its size means little. This chain joins TRBV28 and TRBJ2-7; 7 nucleotides line up with TRBD1. V gave up 5 bases and J gave up 4 bases; unmatched junction bases: 17. Germline V lookup: CDR1 MDHEN, CDR2 SYDVKM. The CDR3 consists of 17 residues. CDR3: CASSPYVHRGLPYEQYF. The DNA of the CDR3 is TGTGCCAGCAGTCCCTACGTTCACAGGGGCCTACCTTACGAGCAGTACTTC.

As concerns this clonotype: Because the library targeted alpha chains, this beta chain is an off-target read whose size means little. The V call is TRBV13, the J call TRBJ1-2; no firm D call. V lost 7 bases and J lost 1, with 16 bases in between. The CDR3 loop spans 15 amino acids. Germline V gives CDR1 PRHDT, CDR2 FYEKMQ (reference sequence). The chain's CDR3 is CASNSRADINYGYTF. The CDR3 region has the DNA TGTGCCAGCAACTCGAGGGCAGATATTAACTATGGCTACACCTTC.

This clonotype was observed at least ten times. This beta chain lies outside the target of a library built for alpha chains; its clone size means little. The rearrangement joins TRBV29-1 to TRBJ2-3; possibly TRBD2 for D (6 bases). Looked up from germline, CDR1 is SQVTM and CDR2 is ANQGSEA. V was clipped by 4 bases and J by 4 bases, with 12 bases between them. The CDR3 contains 13 residues. The CDR3 sequence: CSVAGGRADTQYF. CDR3 nucleotides: TGCAGCGTTGCCGGGGGTCGGGCAGATACGCAGTATTTT.